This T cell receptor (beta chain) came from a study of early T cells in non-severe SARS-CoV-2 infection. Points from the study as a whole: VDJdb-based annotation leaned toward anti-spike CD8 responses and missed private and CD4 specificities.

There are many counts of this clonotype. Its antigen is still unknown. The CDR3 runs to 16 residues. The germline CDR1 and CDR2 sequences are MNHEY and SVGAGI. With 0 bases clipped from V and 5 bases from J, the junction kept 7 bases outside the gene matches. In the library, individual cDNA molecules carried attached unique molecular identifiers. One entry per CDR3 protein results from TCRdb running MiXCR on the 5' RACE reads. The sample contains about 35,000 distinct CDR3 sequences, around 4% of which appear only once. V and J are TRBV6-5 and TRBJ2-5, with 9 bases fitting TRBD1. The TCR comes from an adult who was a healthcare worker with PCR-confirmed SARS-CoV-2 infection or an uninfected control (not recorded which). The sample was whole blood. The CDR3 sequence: CASSYSNRGQGETQYF. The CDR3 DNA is TGTGCCAGCAGTTACTCGAATCGCGGACAGGGGGAGACCCAGTACTTC.